This TCR beta chain was captured in a study of T cells after yellow fever vaccination. The study's findings and limits: The booster response re-showed most primary clones: around 97% CD4, more than 70% CD8. A minor fraction of clonotypes spanned both CD4 and CD8 compartments.

The CDR3 runs to 11 residues. V gave up 5 bases and J gave up 4 bases, with 3 bases separating them. TCR cDNA was made by 5'RACE template switching, adding a universal primer site and UMIs. TCRdb fed the 5' RACE reads into MiXCR, producing one record per CDR3 protein. The repertoire has 500,000 to 650,000 distinct CDR3 sequences, approximately 13% of them found once; the top ten carry 14% to 15%. Regarding this clonotype: What it binds is unknown.

Sample: PBMCs, taken on the day of the yellow fever booster vaccination. The rearrangement joins TRBV12-3 or TRBV12-4 to TRBJ2-4; D is undetermined. The sequence derives from a young man who received the YFV17D yellow fever vaccine. This CDR3 reads CASSIKNIQYF. In DNA form, the CDR3 reads TGTGCCAGCAGTATAAAAAACATTCAGTACTTC.